This is a list of T cell receptor beta chains from one sample in a study of control samples from healthy donors and cancer patients. TCRdb's copy holds only in-frame clones and misses some; the assay was immunoSEQ multiplex PCR. The sample has 150,000 or so clones, about 95% seen once. Sequencing was carried out using PBMCs. These receptors all come from a man aged 55 to 69 with colorectal cancer. The CDR3 runs from the conserved cysteine through the conserved F or W. D genes are given only for firm matches. Some rows mark clone size as missing; the rest say once, few, many or name a class of expanded clone.

V,J,D,size,DNA,CDR3
TRBV6-2/TRBV6-3,TRBJ1-5,NA,NA,TGTGCCAGCAGTTACTCGATGGGAGGGTCGGGACCCCAGCATTTT,CASSYSMGGSGPQHF
TRBV19,TRBJ1-1,NA,NA,TGTGCCAGTAGTATCCGGGACGCTTACACTGAAGCTTTCTTT,CASSIRDAYTEAFF
TRBV4-3,TRBJ1-5,NA,NA,TGCGCCAGCAGCCAAGATCGGGGACAGCCCCAGCATTTT,CASSQDRGQPQHF
TRBV5-1,TRBJ2-7,NA,NA,TGCGCCAGCAGCTTGGAGGTCCCCACCTACGAGCAGTACTTC,CASSLEVPTYEQYF
TRBV19,TRBJ1-3,NA,NA,TGTGCCAGTAGGGTAGGGGCTGGAAACACCATATATTTT,CASRVGAGNTIYF
TRBV5-4,TRBJ2-3,NA,NA,TGTGCCAGCAGCCCATCGGACTACACAGATACGCAGTATTTT,CASSPSDYTDTQYF
TRBV18,TRBJ2-5,NA,NA,TGTGCCAGCTCACCAGCGATGGCCTGGGAGACCCAGTACTTC,CASSPAMAWETQYF
TRBV11-3,TRBJ1-2,TRBD1,NA,TGTGCCAGCAGCTTTAGAGGGACAGAAGAACCTCTCTATGGCTACACCTTC,CASSFRGTEEPLYGYTF
TRBV2,TRBJ2-5,NA,NA,TGTGCCAGCAGTCCCAAAGAGACCCAGTACTTC,CASSPKETQYF
TRBV5-4,TRBJ1-4,NA,NA,TGTGCCAGCAGCCTGGAGCGCGAAAAACTGTTTTTT,CASSLEREKLFF
TRBV28,TRBJ1-4,NA,NA,TGTGCCAGCAATACAGGGAGAGGGCGAGAAAAACTGTTTTTT,CASNTGRGREKLFF
TRBV25-1,TRBJ1-4,NA,NA,TGTGCCAGCAGTGAAAATCCTTGGAAGGATTCTAATGAAAAACTGTTTTTT,CASSENPWKDSNEKLFF
TRBV2,TRBJ2-5,TRBD1,NA,TGTGCCAGCAGCGATAGACAGGGGCGGGCAGAGACCCAGTACTTC,CASSDRQGRAETQYF
TRBV21-1,TRBJ2-3,NA,NA,TGTGCCAGCAGCACTTGCATTACAGGGGGCAGCACAGATACGCAGTATTTT,CASSTCITGGSTDTQYF
TRBV4-1,TRBJ1-4,NA,once,TGCGCCAGCAGCCCTCTACCGACTGGGACGTATGAAAAACTGTTTTTT,CASSPLPTGTYEKLFF
TRBV4-3,TRBJ1-1,TRBD1,NA,TGCGCCAGCAGCCAAGACGGCGACAGGGGCTCAAGCACTGAAGCTTTCTTT,CASSQDGDRGSSTEAFF
TRBV6-5,TRBJ1-6,NA,NA,TGTGCCAGCAGTTACGGACAGACCTATAATTCACCCCTCCACTTT,CASSYGQTYNSPLHF
TRBV15,TRBJ2-7,NA,NA,TGTGCCACCAGCAGAGTCACGGGGACCTCCTACGAGCAGTACTTC,CATSRVTGTSYEQYF
TRBV9,TRBJ2-3,NA,NA,TGTGCCAGCAGCGTCCTTCACACAGATACGCAGTATTTT,CASSVLHTDTQYF